These 18 T cell receptor beta chains originate from one sample sequenced in a study of early T cells in non-severe SARS-CoV-2 infection. TCRdb re-derived calls from the 5' RACE reads in MiXCR, one entry per CDR3 protein. In the table there are roughly 30,000 distinct CDR3 sequences, 5% to 6.5% of which are singletons. Source: whole blood, taken at baseline. The receptors were sampled from an adult who was a healthcare worker with PCR-confirmed SARS-CoV-2 infection or an uninfected control (not recorded which).

This clonotype was detected ten times or more. V and J are TRBV11-3 and TRBJ2-1, with D uncertain. Deletions cut 5 bases from V and 11 bases from J, with 16 bases between. The germline V gene encodes CDR1 SGHNT and CDR2 YENEEA. The CDR3 is 13 amino acids. The CDR3, as DNA: TGTGCCAGCAGCCTCGATACGGAAGCTCAGCAGTTCTTC. It codes for CASSLDTEAQQFF.

Ten or more counts support this clonotype. The chain carries TRBV2 and TRBJ2-7; a possible D gene is TRBD1 (6 bases). CDR3 length: 13 amino acids. Germline V CDR1 and CDR2: SNHLY, FYNNEI. Trimming removed 8 bases from V and 3 bases from J, with 14 bases in between. CDR3 protein: CASDQSRGYEQYF. CDR3 in DNA: TGTGCCAGCGACCAGTCCAGGGGCTACGAGCAGTACTTC.

There are many counts of this clonotype. The V and J genes are TRBV5-6 and TRBJ1-1; D gene uncertain. Deletions cut 2 bases from V and 6 bases from J, with 5 bases between. CDR3 size: 11 residues. CDR1 and CDR2 (germline): SGHDT, YYEEEE. The CDR3 DNA follows: TGTGCCAGCAGCTTAGGCCCTGAAGCTTTCTTT. Translation: CASSLGPEAFF.

The sample holds many counts of this clonotype. The chain recombines TRBV20-1 with TRBJ2-1; TRBD2 matches 9 bases. The length of the CDR3 is 15 residues. Per germline, CDR1 DFQATT and CDR2 SNEGSKA (reference sequence). Losses at the gene ends were 6 bases for V and 3 bases for J; bases not matched to a gene: 9. CDR3 DNA: TGCAGTGCCAGTTCGATAGCGGGGGACTACAATGAGCAGTTCTTC. Translating it yields CSASSIAGDYNEQFF.

This clonotype was recorded at least ten times. The rearrangement uses TRBV11-2 and TRBJ2-4; 8 bases align to TRBD2. The length of the CDR3 is 17 residues. J lost 0 bases, V lost 5 bases, and 9 bases had no gene match. Germline-derived CDR1 and CDR2 are SGHAT and FQNNGV. The CDR3 protein is CASSNLRGGRAKNIQYF. The CDR3 coding sequence is TGTGCCAGCAGCAACCTGCGCGGGGGGCGAGCCAAAAACATTCAGTACTTC.

This clonotype was counted ten times or more. This chain links TRBV2 with TRBJ2-2; 8 positions match TRBD1. The CDR3 totals 13 residues. The germline gives CDR1 SNHLY, CDR2 FYNNEI. With 6 bases clipped from V and 7 bases from J, the junction kept 4 bases outside the gene matches. The CDR3 sequence: CASRGQGIGELFF. The CDR3 DNA is TGTGCCAGCAGAGGACAGGGAATCGGGGAGCTGTTTTTT.

This clonotype occurred many times. This chain links TRBV5-1 with TRBJ1-4, with 9 nucleotides matching TRBD1. J lost 6 bases, V lost 0 bases, and 3 bases had no gene match. Germline V CDR1 and CDR2: SGHRS, YFSETQ. The CDR3 consists of 15 residues. CDR3 in amino acids: CASSLAGQGDEKLFF. In nucleotides, the CDR3 is TGCGCCAGCAGCTTGGCGGGACAGGGAGATGAAAAACTGTTTTTT. Filled out from reference TRBV5-1 and TRBJ1-4, the complete variable domain reads KAGVTQTPRYLIKTRGQQVTLSCSPISGHRSVSWYQQTPGQGLQFLFEYFSETQRNKGNFPGRFSGRQFSNSRSEMNVSTLELGDSALYLCASSLAGQGDEKLFFGSGTQLSVL.

The CDR3 reads CASSPGQRNQPQHF. The CDR3 nucleotides read TGTGCCAGCAGCCCCGGACAACGCAATCAGCCCCAGCATTTT. This chain uses TRBV6-5 with TRBJ1-5; a possible D gene is TRBD1 (5 bases). The CDR3 has 14 residues. The V end was cut by 6 bases, the J end by 2 bases, with 11 bases between. Germline values: CDR1 MNHEY, CDR2 SVGAGI.

This clonotype was counted ten times or more. The V and J genes are TRBV12-3 or TRBV12-4 and TRBJ2-1; no reliable D call. The CDR3 loop spans 17 amino acids. Deletions cut 2 bases from V and 6 bases from J, with 20 bases between. CDR3 loop: CASSLKVIGVVPNEQFF. DNA for the CDR3: TGTGCCAGCAGTTTAAAAGTGATCGGCGTCGTCCCCAATGAGCAGTTCTTC.

The sample holds many counts of this clonotype. J is TRBJ2-1 and V is TRBV15; D is possibly TRBD2 (5 bases). The V end was cut by 2 bases, the J end by 10 bases, with 15 bases between. Germline V gives CDR1 LNHNV, CDR2 YYDKDF (reference sequence). The CDR3 loop spans 14 amino acids. The CDR3 sequence is CATSRTDLVDEQFF. DNA of the CDR3: TGTGCCACCAGCAGAACGGACTTGGTGGACGAGCAGTTCTTC.

The gene calls are TRBV20-1 and TRBJ2-2, with D possibly matching TRBD1 (6 bases). The CDR3 sequence is 11 residues long. Germline CDR1 and CDR2: DFQATT and SNEGSKA (reference sequence). Trimming left V 7 bases short and J 6 bases short, with 9 bases between. The CDR3 coding sequence is TGCAGTGTTGAGGGGGCCGGGGAGCTGTTTTTT. Its translation is CSVEGAGELFF.

This clonotype has ten or more counts. The chain employs TRBV28 and TRBJ2-1; the D is unclear. This CDR3 comprises 13 residues. The germline CDR1 and CDR2 sequences are MDHEN and SYDVKM. Between the trimmed V and J ends, which lost 2 bases and 6 bases, there was a span of 8 bases. The CDR3 here is CASSLRLVNEQFF. The CDR3 DNA is TGTGCCAGCAGTTTAAGGCTAGTCAATGAGCAGTTCTTC.

This clonotype occurred many times. The rearrangement joins TRBV20-1 to TRBJ1-5; TRBD1 is a possible D gene (6 bases). The V gene lost 6 bases and the J gene lost 6 bases, with 15 bases spanning the gap. The germline V gene has CDR1 DFQATT and CDR2 SNEGSKA (reference sequence). There are 13 residues in the CDR3. The CDR3: CSARETGIQPQHF. CDR3 DNA: TGCAGTGCGCGAGAAACAGGGATTCAGCCCCAGCATTTT.

In this sample, this clonotype turned up many times. The chain employs TRBV2 and TRBJ2-1, with a possible D match to TRBD2 (5 bases). Deletions cut 4 bases from V and 7 bases from J, with 11 bases between. Germline CDR1 and CDR2: SNHLY and FYNNEI. CDR3 length equals 13 residues. CDR3 sequence (DNA): TGTGCCAGCAGTGTTCCGGACTCAAATGAGCAGTTCTTC. Its translation is CASSVPDSNEQFF.

There are a few counts of this clonotype. V gene TRBV19 combines with J gene TRBJ2-1; TRBD2 matches 8 bases. In germline, CDR1 is LNHDA, CDR2 SQIVND (reference sequence). V was pared by 5 bases and J by 8 bases, with 8 bases of the junction left unmatched. This CDR3 has 14 amino acids. As DNA, the CDR3 is TGTGCCAGTAGTGCCCAGCGGGAGAGTCATGAGCAGTTCTTC. Translated: CASSAQRESHEQFF.

The table lists this clonotype with many counts. The chain employs TRBV18 and TRBJ1-4, with D tentatively TRBD1 (5 bases). Germline values: CDR1 KGHSH, CDR2 LQKENI. CDR3 size: 14 residues. The V end was cut by 5 bases, the J end by 1 base, with 8 bases between. The CDR3 region is CASSEGQTNEKLFF. As DNA, the CDR3 is TGTGCCAGCTCAGAAGGACAAACTAATGAAAAACTGTTTTTT.

The sample holds many counts of this clonotype. This rearrangement joins TRBV3-1 to TRBJ2-5; TRBD2 might be the D (5 bases). The germline V gene encodes CDR1 LGHDT and CDR2 YNNKEL (reference sequence). The CDR3 is made up of 16 amino acids. The V gene lost 4 bases and the J gene lost 5 bases, with 20 bases spanning the gap. The CDR3, as DNA: TGTGCCAGCAGCCCTGGACTGGGCGGCCGAAGGGAGACCCAGTACTTC. Translation gives CASSPGLGGRRETQYF.

This chain joins TRBV29-1 and TRBJ1-4; D remains ambiguous. The CDR3 consists of 12 residues. Germline V lookup: CDR1 SQVTM, CDR2 ANQGSEA. Trimming removed 4 bases at V and 4 bases at J, with 7 bases between. Written as DNA, the CDR3 is TGCAGCGTTGGGGGATATAATGAAAAACTGTTTTTT. It encodes CSVGGYNEKLFF.